The clone carrying this T cell receptor beta chain has only one observation. Sequenced by immunoSEQ multiplex PCR; TCRdb stores in-frame clones only, minus some. Of about 2.4 million clones listed, over 85% are singletons. Trimming at V came to 2 bases and at J to 8 bases, leaving 12 bases not matched to a gene. This CDR3 spans 17 amino acids. Germline V gene lookup returns CDR1 LNHNV and CDR2 YYDKDF (reference sequence). The donors were adults (healthy and HIV-negative) with no recent acute infections or vaccinations. Every donor was a Caucasian adult from Nashville, Tennessee. Partitioning of CD4+ cells yielded a CD45RA+ naive subset and a CD45RA-negative memory subset. The sample belongs to a study of shared clonotypes between healthy human individuals. For the study at large: CD4 naive and memory got three plates each, CD8 naive two, CD8 memory one.

The chain has TRBV15 and TRBJ2-1, with 10 bases lining up with TRBD2. The sequencing input was naive CD4+ T cells sorted from blood. The subset was: CD45RA+ positively selected. This receptor was identified in a man younger than 35 in good health. CDR3 sequence: CATSRTLGLAGEDEQFF. For the CDR3, the DNA is TGTGCCACCAGCAGAACCCTGGGCCTAGCGGGAGAGGATGAGCAGTTCTTC.